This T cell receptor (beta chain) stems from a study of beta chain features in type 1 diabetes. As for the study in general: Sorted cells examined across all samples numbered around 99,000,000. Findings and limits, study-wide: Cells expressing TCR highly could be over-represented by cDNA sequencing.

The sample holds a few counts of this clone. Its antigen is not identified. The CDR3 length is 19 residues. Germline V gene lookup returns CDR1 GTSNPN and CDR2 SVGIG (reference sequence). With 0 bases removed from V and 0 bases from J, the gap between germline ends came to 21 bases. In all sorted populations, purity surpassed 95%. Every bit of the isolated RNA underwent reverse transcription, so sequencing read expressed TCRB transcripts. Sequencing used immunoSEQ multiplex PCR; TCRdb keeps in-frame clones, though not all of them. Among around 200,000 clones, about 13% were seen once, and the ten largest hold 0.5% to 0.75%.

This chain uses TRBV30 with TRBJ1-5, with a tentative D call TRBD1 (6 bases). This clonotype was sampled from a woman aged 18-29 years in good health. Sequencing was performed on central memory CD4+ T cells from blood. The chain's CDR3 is CAWSVPRGRGGDSNQPQHF. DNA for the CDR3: TGTGCCTGGAGTGTACCTCGGGGCAGGGGTGGGGATAGCAATCAGCCCCAGCATTTT.